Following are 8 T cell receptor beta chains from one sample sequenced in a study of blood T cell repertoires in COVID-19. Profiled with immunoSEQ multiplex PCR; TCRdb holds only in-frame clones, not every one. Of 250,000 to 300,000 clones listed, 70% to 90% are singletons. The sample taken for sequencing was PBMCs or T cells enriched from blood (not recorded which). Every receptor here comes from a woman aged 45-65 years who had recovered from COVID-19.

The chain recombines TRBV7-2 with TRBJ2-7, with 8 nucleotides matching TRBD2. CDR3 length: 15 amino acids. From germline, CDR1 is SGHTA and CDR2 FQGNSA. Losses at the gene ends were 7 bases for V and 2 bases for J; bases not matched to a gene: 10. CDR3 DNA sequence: TGTGCCAGCATGGTCATGGGGACTAGAGCCTACGAGCAGTACTTC. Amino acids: CASMVMGTRAYEQYF.

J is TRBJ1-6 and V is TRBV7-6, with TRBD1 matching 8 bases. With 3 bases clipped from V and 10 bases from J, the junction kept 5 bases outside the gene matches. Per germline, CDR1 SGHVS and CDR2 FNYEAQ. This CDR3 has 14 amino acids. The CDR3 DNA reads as TGTGCCAGCAGCTTTGGGGGGACAGGATCACCCCTCCACTTT. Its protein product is CASSFGGTGSPLHF. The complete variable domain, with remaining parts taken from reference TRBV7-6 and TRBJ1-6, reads GAGVSQSPRYKVTKRGQDVALRCDPISGHVSLYWYRQALGQGPEFLTYFNYEAQQDKSGLPNDRFSAERPEGSISTLTIQRTEQRDSAMYRCASSFGGTGSPLHFGNGTRLTVT.

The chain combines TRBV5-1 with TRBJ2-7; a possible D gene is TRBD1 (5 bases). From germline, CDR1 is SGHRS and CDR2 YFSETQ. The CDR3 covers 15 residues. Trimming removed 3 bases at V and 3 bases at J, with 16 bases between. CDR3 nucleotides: TGCGCCAGCAGCTCCACAGGATCGTCCGACTACGAGCAGTACTTC. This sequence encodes CASSSTGSSDYEQYF.

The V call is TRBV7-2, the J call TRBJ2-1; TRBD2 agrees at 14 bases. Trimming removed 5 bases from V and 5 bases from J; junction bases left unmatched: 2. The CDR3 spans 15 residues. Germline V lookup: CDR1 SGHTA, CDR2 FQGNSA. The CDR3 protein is CASSPGLAGDNEQFF. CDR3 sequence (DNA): TGTGCCAGCAGCCCGGGACTAGCGGGAGACAATGAGCAGTTCTTC.

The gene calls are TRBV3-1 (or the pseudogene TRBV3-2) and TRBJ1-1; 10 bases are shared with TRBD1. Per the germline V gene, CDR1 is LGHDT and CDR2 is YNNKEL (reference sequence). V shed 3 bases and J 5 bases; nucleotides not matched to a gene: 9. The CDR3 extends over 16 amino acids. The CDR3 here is CASSHSQTGGATEAFF. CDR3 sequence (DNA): TGTGCCAGCAGCCATTCTCAGACAGGGGGCGCGACTGAAGCTTTCTTT.

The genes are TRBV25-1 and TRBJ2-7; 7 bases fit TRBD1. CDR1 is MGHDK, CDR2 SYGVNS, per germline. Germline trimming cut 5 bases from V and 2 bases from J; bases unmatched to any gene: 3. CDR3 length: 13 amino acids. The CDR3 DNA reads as TGTGCCAGCAGTTCGGACAGGACCTACGAGCAGTACTTC. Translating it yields CASSSDRTYEQYF.

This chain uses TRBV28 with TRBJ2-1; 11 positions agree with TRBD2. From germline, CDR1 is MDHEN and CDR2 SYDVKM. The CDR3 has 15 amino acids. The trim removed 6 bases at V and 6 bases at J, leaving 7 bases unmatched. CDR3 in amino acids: CASRLAGGALNEQFF. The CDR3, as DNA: TGTGCCAGCAGGCTAGCGGGAGGAGCCCTCAATGAGCAGTTCTTC.

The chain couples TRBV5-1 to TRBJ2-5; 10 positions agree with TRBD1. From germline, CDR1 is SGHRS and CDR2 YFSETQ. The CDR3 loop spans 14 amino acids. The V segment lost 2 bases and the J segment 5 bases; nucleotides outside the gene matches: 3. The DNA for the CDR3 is TGCGCCAGCAGCTTCTCGGGACAGGGGGAGACCCAGTACTTC. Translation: CASSFSGQGETQYF.